This T cell receptor (beta chain) was identified during a study of response to subunit inactivated influenza vaccine. V lost 1 base and J 2 bases, leaving 15 bases between the germline ends. CDR1 and CDR2 from the germline V gene are SGHVS and FQNEAQ. The CDR3 totals 16 residues. TCRdb recomputed calls from the RT-PCR reads with MiXCR, one row per CDR3 protein. The sample comprises about 540,000 distinct CDR3 sequences, around a quarter of which are singletons, and under 3.5% rests with the top ten. The data were also submitted as part of a second study, on T cells expressing NK-cell markers. This second report adds: 5'RACE template switching built TCR beta cDNA with unique molecular identifiers. Just one sequenced donor of eight was HCMV-seronegative, while seven were seropositive. For several donors, the dominant NKG2C+ clonotypes made up about 1.0-7.5% of their CD8+ T cells. Topping the CD3+CD56-NKG2C+ fraction as well were these clonotypes, in a few donors. Expanded NKG2C+ T cell clones had unclear HCMV specificity.

The sample consisted of CD4+ T cells sorted from PBMCs, taken 11 to 12 days after vaccination. The chain carries TRBV7-8 and TRBJ2-7; tentative D call: TRBD1 (6 bases). The receptor was isolated from a man in his forties or fifties who received an inactivated influenza vaccine. The CDR3 region has the DNA TGTGCCAGCAGCTTAGGGGGGCCGAAGGGTCCCTACGAGCAGTACTTC. The encoded protein is CASSLGGPKGPYEQYF.